These 5 T cell receptor beta chains were all obtained from the same sample, sequenced in a study of blood T cell repertoires in COVID-19. The protocol was immunoSEQ multiplex PCR, while the TCRdb copy is restricted to in-frame clones and leaves out a portion. The repertoire holds over 200,000 clones, with 60% to 75% as singletons. Sequenced input: peripheral blood. The receptors come from a woman older than 75 with acute or convalescent COVID-19.

The chain links TRBV7-9 to TRBJ1-3; TRBD1 matches 8 bases. The junction had 7 bases not matched to a gene; V was cut back by 2 bases and J by 1 base. CDR1 is SEHNR and CDR2 is FQNEAQ in the germline V gene (reference sequence). This CDR3 comprises 17 residues. CDR3 in DNA: TGTGCCAGCAGCTTATGGCAGGGGGCAGTATCTGGAAACACCATATATTTT. Protein sequence: CASSLWQGAVSGNTIYF.

The gene calls are TRBV21-1 and TRBJ1-2. TRBV21-1 is classified as a pseudogene. CDR3 size: 12 residues. The DNA of the CDR3 is TGTGCCAGCAGCAAACCTGAGGCGGGCTACACCTTC. This translates into CASSKPEAGYTF.

DNA for the CDR3: TGTGCCAGCAGTCCGAGGCCAGGGAACTCTGGAAACACCATATATTTT. Translated: CASSPRPGNSGNTIYF. The chain is built from TRBV27 and TRBJ1-3, with D perhaps TRBD1 (5 bases). V dropped 5 bases and J dropped 0 bases, with 14 bases sitting between them. Germline loops: CDR1 MNHEY, CDR2 SMNVEV (reference sequence). The CDR3 consists of 16 residues.

The chain is built from TRBV6-5 and TRBJ2-7, with D tentatively TRBD1 (5 bases). Germline V CDR1 and CDR2: MNHEY, SVGAGI. This CDR3 is built from 14 residues. The V gene lost 4 bases and the J gene lost 2 bases, with 12 bases spanning the gap. CDR3 residues: CASSFDRFTYEQYF. CDR3 nucleotide sequence: TGTGCCAGCAGTTTCGACAGATTTACCTACGAGCAGTACTTC.

This chain connects TRBV5-1 to TRBJ2-3; perhaps TRBD2 as D (7 bases). Germline assignment: CDR1 SGHRS and CDR2 YFSETQ. The CDR3 is 14 amino acids. Trimming shortened V by 5 bases and J by 4 bases, and 14 bases separated the two germline ends. In DNA form, the CDR3 reads TGCGCCAGCAGTCGGACAGCGGGGTCAGATACGCAGTATTTT. Protein: CASSRTAGSDTQYF. Full variable domain (missing parts from reference TRBV5-1 and TRBJ2-3): KAGVTQTPRYLIKTRGQQVTLSCSPISGHRSVSWYQQTPGQGLQFLFEYFSETQRNKGNFPGRFSGRQFSNSRSEMNVSTLELGDSALYLCASSRTAGSDTQYFGPGTRLTVL.